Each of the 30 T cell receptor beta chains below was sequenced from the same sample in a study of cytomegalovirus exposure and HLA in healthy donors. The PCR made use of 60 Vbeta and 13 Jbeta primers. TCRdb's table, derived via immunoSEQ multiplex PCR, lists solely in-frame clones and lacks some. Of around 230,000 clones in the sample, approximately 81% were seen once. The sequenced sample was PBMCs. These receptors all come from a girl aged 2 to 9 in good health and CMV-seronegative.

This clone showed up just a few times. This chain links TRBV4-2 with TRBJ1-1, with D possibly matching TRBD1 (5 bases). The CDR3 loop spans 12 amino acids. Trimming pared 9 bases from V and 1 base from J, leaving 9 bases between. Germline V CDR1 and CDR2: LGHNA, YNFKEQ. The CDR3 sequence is CASDTGNTEAFF. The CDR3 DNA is TGTGCCAGTGACACAGGGAACACTGAAGCTTTCTTT.

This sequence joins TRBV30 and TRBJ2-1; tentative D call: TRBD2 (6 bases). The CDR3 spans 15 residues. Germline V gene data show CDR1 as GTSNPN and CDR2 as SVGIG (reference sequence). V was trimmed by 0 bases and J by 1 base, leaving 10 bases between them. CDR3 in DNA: TGTGCCTGGAGTGTCGGGAGTTCGTCCTACAATGAGCAGTTCTTC. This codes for CAWSVGSSSYNEQFF.

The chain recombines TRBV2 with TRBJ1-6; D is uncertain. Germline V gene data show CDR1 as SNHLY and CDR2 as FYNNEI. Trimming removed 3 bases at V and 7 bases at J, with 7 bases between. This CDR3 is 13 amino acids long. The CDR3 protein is CASSEGRNSPLHF. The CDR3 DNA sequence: TGTGCCAGCAGTGAGGGGAGAAATTCACCCCTCCACTTT.

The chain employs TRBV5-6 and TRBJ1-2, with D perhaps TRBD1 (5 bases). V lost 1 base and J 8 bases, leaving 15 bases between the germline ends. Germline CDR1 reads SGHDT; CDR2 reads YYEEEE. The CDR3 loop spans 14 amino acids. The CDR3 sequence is CASSLRGAGRGYTF. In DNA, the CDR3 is TGTGCCAGCAGCTTGAGGGGCGCCGGGAGAGGCTACACCTTC.

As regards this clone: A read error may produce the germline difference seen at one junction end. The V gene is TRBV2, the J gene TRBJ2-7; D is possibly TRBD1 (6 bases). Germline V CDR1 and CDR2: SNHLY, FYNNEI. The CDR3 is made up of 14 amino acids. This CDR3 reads CASSYPDSSYEQSF. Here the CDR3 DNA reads TGTGCCAGCAGTTATCCGGACAGCTCCTACGAGCAGTCCTTC.

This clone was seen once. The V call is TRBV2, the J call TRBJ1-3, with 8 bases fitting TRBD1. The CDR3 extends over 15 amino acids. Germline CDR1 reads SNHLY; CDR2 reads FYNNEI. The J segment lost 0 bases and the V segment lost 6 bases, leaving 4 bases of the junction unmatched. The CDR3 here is CASRADRVSGNTIYF. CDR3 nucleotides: TGTGCCAGCAGGGCGGACAGGGTCTCTGGAAACACCATATATTTT.

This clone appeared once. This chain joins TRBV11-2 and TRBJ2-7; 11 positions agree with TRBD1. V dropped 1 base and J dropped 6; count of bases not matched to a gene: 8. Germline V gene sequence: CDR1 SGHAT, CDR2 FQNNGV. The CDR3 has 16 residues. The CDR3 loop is CASSLVGTGGSAEQYF. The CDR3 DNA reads TGTGCCAGCAGCTTAGTAGGGACAGGGGGATCAGCCGAGCAGTACTTC.

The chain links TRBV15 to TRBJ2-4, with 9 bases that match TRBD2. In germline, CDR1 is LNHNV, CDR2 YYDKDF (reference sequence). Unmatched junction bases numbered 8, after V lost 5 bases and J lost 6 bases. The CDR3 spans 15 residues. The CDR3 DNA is TGTGCCACCAGCCCCATAGGACTAGCGCCAAACATTCAGTACTTC. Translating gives CATSPIGLAPNIQYF.

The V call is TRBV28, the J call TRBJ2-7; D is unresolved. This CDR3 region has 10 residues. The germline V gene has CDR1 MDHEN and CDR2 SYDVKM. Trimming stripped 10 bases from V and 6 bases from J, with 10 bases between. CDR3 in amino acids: CAISRFEQYF. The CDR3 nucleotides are TGTGCCATCTCGCGATTCGAGCAGTACTTC.

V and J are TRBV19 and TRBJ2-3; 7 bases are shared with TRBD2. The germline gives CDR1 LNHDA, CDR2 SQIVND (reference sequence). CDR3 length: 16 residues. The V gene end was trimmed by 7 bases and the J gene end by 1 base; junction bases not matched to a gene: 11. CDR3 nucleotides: TGTGCCAGTACCCTTTCAGGGAGGGGTGGCACAGATACGCAGTATTTT. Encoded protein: CASTLSGRGGTDTQYF.

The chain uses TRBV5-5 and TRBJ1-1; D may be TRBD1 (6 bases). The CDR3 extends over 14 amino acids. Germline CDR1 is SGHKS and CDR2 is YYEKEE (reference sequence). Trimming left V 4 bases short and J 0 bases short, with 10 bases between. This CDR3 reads CASSRRTVNTEAFF. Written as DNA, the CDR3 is TGTGCCAGCAGCCGCAGGACAGTGAACACTGAAGCTTTCTTT.

This CDR3 is CASRAGTSGPDTQYF. The CDR3 DNA is TGCGCCAGCAGGGCCGGGACTAGCGGGCCAGATACGCAGTATTTT. The chain couples TRBV5-1 to TRBJ2-3, with TRBD2 identical over 12 bases. J gave up 4 bases and V 5 bases, and 5 bases lay outside the gene matches. This CDR3 is 15 amino acids long. Germline CDR1 and CDR2: SGHRS and YFSETQ. The whole variable domain, remainder taken from reference TRBV5-1 and TRBJ2-3, is KAGVTQTPRYLIKTRGQQVTLSCSPISGHRSVSWYQQTPGQGLQFLFEYFSETQRNKGNFPGRFSGRQFSNSRSEMNVSTLELGDSALYLCASRAGTSGPDTQYFGPGTRLTVL.

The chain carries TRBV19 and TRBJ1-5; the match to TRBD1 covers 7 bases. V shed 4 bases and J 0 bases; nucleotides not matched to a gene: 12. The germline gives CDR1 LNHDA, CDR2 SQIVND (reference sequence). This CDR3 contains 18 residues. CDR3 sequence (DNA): TGTGCCAGTAGTACGGGACAGACGAATACCTATAGCAATCAGCCCCAGCATTTT. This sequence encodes CASSTGQTNTYSNQPQHF.

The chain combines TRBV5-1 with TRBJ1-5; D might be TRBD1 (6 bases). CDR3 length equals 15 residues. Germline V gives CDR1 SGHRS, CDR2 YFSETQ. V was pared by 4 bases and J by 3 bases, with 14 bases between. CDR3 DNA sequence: TGCGCCAGCAGCGTGGCGGGGGGCGACAATCAGCCCCAGCATTTT. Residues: CASSVAGGDNQPQHF. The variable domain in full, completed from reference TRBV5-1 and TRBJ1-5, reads KAGVTQTPRYLIKTRGQQVTLSCSPISGHRSVSWYQQTPGQGLQFLFEYFSETQRNKGNFPGRFSGRQFSNSRSEMNVSTLELGDSALYLCASSVAGGDNQPQHFGDGTRLSIL.

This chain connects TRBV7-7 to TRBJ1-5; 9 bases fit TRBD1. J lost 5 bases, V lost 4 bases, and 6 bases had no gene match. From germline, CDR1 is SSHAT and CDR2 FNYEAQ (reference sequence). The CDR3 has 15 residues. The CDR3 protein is CASSSDRGGDQPQHF. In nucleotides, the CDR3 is TGTGCCAGCAGCTCCGACAGGGGGGGAGATCAGCCCCAGCATTTT. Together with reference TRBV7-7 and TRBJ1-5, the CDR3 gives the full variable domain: GAGVSQSPRYKVTKRGQDVTLRCDPISSHATLYWYQQALGQGPEFLTYFNYEAQPDKSGLPSDRFSAERPEGSISTLTIQRTEQRDSAMYRCASSSDRGGDQPQHFGDGTRLSIL.

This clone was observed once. The CDR3 region has the DNA TGCAGTGCTCAACAAGAGACCCAGTACTTC. Its translation: CSAQQETQYF. The V and J genes are TRBV20-1 and TRBJ2-5; unclear D gene. The CDR3 contains 10 residues. Trimming pared 5 bases from V and 2 bases from J, leaving 3 bases between. Looked up from germline, CDR1 is DFQATT and CDR2 is SNEGSKA (reference sequence).

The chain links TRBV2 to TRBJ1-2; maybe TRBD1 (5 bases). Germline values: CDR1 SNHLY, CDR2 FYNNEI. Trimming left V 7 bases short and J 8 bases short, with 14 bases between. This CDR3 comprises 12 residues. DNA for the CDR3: TGTGCCAGCACCGGAAGACAGTACGGCTACACCTTC. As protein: CASTGRQYGYTF. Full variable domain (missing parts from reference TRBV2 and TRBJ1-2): EPEVTQTPSHQVTQMGQEVILRCVPISNHLYFYWYRQILGQKVEFLVSFYNNEISEKSEIFDDQFSVERPDGSNFTLKIRSTKLEDSAMYFCASTGRQYGYTFGSGTRLTVV.

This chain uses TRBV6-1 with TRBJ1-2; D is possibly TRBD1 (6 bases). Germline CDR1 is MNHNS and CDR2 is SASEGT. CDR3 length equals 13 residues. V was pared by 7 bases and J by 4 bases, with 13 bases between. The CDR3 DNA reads TGTGCCAGCAAAACCGGGACAACCTATGGCTACACCTTC. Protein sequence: CASKTGTTYGYTF.

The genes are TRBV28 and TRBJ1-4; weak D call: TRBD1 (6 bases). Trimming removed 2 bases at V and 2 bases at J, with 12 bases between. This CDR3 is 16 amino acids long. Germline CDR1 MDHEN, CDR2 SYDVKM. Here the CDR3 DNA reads TGTGCCAGCAGTTTACCAGGGGTTGGCACTAATGAAAAACTGTTTTTT. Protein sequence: CASSLPGVGTNEKLFF.

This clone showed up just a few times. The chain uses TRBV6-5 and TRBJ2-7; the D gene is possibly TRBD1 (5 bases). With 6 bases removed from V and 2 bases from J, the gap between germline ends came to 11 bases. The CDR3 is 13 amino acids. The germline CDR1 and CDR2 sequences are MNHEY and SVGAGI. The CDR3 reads CASSPRQPYEQYF. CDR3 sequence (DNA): TGTGCCAGCAGCCCCCGACAGCCCTACGAGCAGTACTTC.

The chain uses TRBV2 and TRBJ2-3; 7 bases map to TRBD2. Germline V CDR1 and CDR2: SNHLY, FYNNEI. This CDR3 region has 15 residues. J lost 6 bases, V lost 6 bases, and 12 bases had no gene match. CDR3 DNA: TGTGCCAGCAGGGGCCCGGGCGGGGGAGGGGATACGCAGTATTTT. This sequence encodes CASRGPGGGGDTQYF.

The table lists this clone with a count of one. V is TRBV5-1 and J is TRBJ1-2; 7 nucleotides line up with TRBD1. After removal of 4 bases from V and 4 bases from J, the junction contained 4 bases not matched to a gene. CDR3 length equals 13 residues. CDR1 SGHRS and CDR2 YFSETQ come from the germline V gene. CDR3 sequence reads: CASSPTGFYGYTF. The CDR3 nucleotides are TGCGCCAGCAGCCCGACAGGGTTCTATGGCTACACCTTC. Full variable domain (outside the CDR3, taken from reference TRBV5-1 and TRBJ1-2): KAGVTQTPRYLIKTRGQQVTLSCSPISGHRSVSWYQQTPGQGLQFLFEYFSETQRNKGNFPGRFSGRQFSNSRSEMNVSTLELGDSALYLCASSPTGFYGYTFGSGTRLTVV.

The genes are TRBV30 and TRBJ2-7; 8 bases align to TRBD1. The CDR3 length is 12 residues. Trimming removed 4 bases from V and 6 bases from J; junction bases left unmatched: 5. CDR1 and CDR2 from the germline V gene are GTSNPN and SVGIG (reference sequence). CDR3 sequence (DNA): TGTGCCTGGACCCCGGGACAGGCCGAGCAGTACTTC. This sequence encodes CAWTPGQAEQYF.

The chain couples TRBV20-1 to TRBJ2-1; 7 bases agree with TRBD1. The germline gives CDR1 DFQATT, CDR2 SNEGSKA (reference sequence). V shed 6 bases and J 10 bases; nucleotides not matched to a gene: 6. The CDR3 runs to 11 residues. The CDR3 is CSAKGGSEQFF. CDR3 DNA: TGCAGTGCCAAAGGGGGCTCGGAGCAGTTCTTC.

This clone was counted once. CDR3 residues: CASSLASLAGDTGELFF. As DNA, the CDR3 is TGTGCCAGCAGCTTAGCGAGCCTAGCGGGAGACACCGGGGAGCTGTTTTTT. The chain recombines TRBV7-9 with TRBJ2-2; 10 nucleotides align to TRBD2. Looked up from germline, CDR1 is SEHNR and CDR2 is FQNEAQ (reference sequence). V lost 0 bases to trimming and J lost 3 bases; unmatched junction nucleotides: 4. The CDR3 runs to 17 residues.

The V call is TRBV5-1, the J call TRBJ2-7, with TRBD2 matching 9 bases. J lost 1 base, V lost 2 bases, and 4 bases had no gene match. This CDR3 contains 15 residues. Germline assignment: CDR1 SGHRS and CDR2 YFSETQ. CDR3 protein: CASSFGSGGSYEQYF. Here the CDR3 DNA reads TGCGCCAGCAGCTTCGGTAGCGGGGGTTCCTACGAGCAGTACTTC.

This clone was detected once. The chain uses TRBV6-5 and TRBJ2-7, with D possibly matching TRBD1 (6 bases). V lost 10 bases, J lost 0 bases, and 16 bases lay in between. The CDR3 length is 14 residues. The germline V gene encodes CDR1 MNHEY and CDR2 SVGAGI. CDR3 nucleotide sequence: TGTGCCAATGAAAAGGACAGCGGCTCCTACGAGCAGTACTTC. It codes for CANEKDSGSYEQYF.

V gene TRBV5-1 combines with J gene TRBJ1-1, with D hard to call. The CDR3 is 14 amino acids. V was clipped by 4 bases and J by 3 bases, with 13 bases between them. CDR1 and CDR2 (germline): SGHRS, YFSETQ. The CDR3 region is CASSVRFLDTEAFF. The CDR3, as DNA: TGCGCCAGCAGCGTTCGGTTTTTGGACACTGAAGCTTTCTTT.

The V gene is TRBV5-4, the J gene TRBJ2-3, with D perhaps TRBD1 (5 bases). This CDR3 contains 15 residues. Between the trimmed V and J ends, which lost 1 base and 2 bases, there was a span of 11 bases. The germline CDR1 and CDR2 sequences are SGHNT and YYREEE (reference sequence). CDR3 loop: CASSLNPGLTDTQYF. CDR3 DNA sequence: TGTGCCAGCAGCTTGAATCCAGGGCTCACAGATACGCAGTATTTT.

DNA for the CDR3: TGTGCCAGCAGCAGGGACAGGGGTCCCTACGAGCAGTACTTC. This codes for CASSRDRGPYEQYF. The chain joins TRBV7-9 to TRBJ2-7; TRBD1 matches at 10 bases. This CDR3 contains 14 residues. The V segment lost 5 bases and the J segment 2 bases; nucleotides outside the gene matches: 3. From germline, CDR1 is SEHNR and CDR2 FQNEAQ (reference sequence).